Following are 18 T cell receptor beta chains from one sample sequenced in a study of blood T cell repertoires in COVID-19. Assay used: immunoSEQ multiplex PCR; TCRdb lists only in-frame clones, some missing. Of roughly 28,000 clones in the sample, 70% to 90% were seen once. Material for sequencing was peripheral blood. The origin of the receptors is a man aged 65 to 85 with active COVID-19.

The V and J genes are TRBV4-1 and TRBJ1-1; no definite D call. The CDR3 totals 16 residues. The V end was cut by 0 bases, the J end by 1 base, with 12 bases between. Germline assignment: CDR1 MGHRA and CDR2 YSYEKL. This chain's CDR3 is CASSQDWVEGNTEAFF. The CDR3, as DNA: TGCGCCAGCAGCCAAGATTGGGTCGAGGGGAACACTGAAGCTTTCTTT.

The chain couples TRBV7-2 to TRBJ1-4; 9 nucleotides line up with TRBD1. The CDR3 covers 16 residues. The trim removed 4 bases at V and 8 bases at J, leaving 11 bases unmatched. The germline gives CDR1 SGHTA, CDR2 FQGNSA. The chain's CDR3 is CASSYSPGQGREKLFF. For the CDR3, the DNA is TGTGCCAGCAGCTACTCCCCGGGACAGGGTCGGGAAAAACTGTTTTTT.

This sequence joins TRBV9 and TRBJ2-1; D is perhaps TRBD2 (5 bases). There are 19 residues in the CDR3. With 1 base removed from V and 2 bases from J, the gap between germline ends came to 22 bases. Germline V gives CDR1 SGDLS, CDR2 YYNGEE. CDR3 nucleotide sequence: TGTGCCAGCAGCGTAAGGGCGACGGGATTAGGTTGGACCTACAATGAGCAGTTCTTC. Its translation: CASSVRATGLGWTYNEQFF.

The chain couples TRBV27 to TRBJ2-3, with 9 bases matching TRBD2. The CDR3 is made up of 15 amino acids. Germline V gene lookup returns CDR1 MNHEY and CDR2 SMNVEV (reference sequence). The V gene end was trimmed by 1 base and the J gene end by 5 bases; junction bases not matched to a gene: 4. In DNA form, the CDR3 reads TGTGCCAGCAGTTTATACTGGCGGGGGGGAGATACGCAGTATTTT. Its translation: CASSLYWRGGDTQYF.

V gene TRBV30 combines with J gene TRBJ2-7, with 10 bases lining up with TRBD1. Germline CDR1 is GTSNPN and CDR2 is SVGIG (reference sequence). This CDR3 spans 15 amino acids. Trimming removed 3 bases from V and 1 base from J; junction bases left unmatched: 6. CDR3 region: CAWRGQGSPSYEQYF. The CDR3 DNA reads TGTGCCTGGAGGGGACAGGGGTCCCCTTCCTACGAGCAGTACTTC.

The chain couples TRBV30 to TRBJ1-2; 7 nucleotides line up with TRBD1. This CDR3 region has 12 residues. Trimming cost V 8 bases and J 5 bases; bases outside gene matches: 8. Per the germline V gene, CDR1 is GTSNPN and CDR2 is SVGIG (reference sequence). As DNA, the CDR3 is TGTGCCCGGGACAGCCGGGGATATGGCTACACCTTC. Translated, it gives CARDSRGYGYTF. Combining the CDR3 with reference TRBV30 and TRBJ1-2 gives the whole variable domain SQTIHQWPATLVQPVGSPLSLECTVEGTSNPNLYWYRQAAGRGLQLLFYSVGIGQISSEVPQNLSASRPQDRQFILSSKKLLLSDSGFYLCARDSRGYGYTFGSGTRLTVV.

V gene TRBV11-2 combines with J gene TRBJ2-3; a weak D match, TRBD2 (6 bases). The CDR3 runs 12 residues. Trimming pared 3 bases from V and 5 bases from J, leaving 6 bases between. The germline V gene has CDR1 SGHAT and CDR2 FQNNGV. In DNA, the CDR3 is TGTGCCAGCAGCTTGGAGGGAGATACGCAGTATTTT. Translation: CASSLEGDTQYF. Combining the CDR3 with reference TRBV11-2 and TRBJ2-3 gives the whole variable domain EAGVAQSPRYKIIEKRQSVAFWCNPISGHATLYWYQQILGQGPKLLIQFQNNGVVDDSQLPKDRFSAERLKGVDSTLKIQPAKLEDSAVYLCASSLEGDTQYFGPGTRLTVL.

DNA for the CDR3: TGTGCCAGTAGCCAGGGTCAAGGGGTGCTGAACACTGAAGCTTTCTTT. Protein sequence: CASSQGQGVLNTEAFF. This chain uses TRBV19 with TRBJ1-1; D is possibly TRBD1 (5 bases). With 6 bases removed from V and 0 bases from J, the gap between germline ends came to 17 bases. The CDR3 contains 16 residues. Germline lookup yields CDR1 LNHDA and CDR2 SQIVND (reference sequence).

V gene TRBV6-5 combines with J gene TRBJ2-3; TRBD1 might be the D (5 bases). CDR3 length equals 13 residues. Trimming removed 7 bases at V and 0 bases at J, with 8 bases between. The germline gives CDR1 MNHEY, CDR2 SVGAGI. In DNA form, the CDR3 reads TGTGCCAGCACCGACAGTAGCACAGATACGCAGTATTTT. Its translation is CASTDSSTDTQYF.

This clone was seen once. This chain uses TRBV7-2 with TRBJ2-5; 9 nucleotides align to TRBD2. Trimming cost V 2 bases and J 5 bases; bases outside gene matches: 6. The CDR3 extends over 15 amino acids. From germline, CDR1 is SGHTA and CDR2 FQGNSA. The CDR3: CASSLTWTSDETQYF. The CDR3 region has the DNA TGTGCCAGCAGCTTAACGTGGACTAGCGATGAGACCCAGTACTTC.

This chain joins TRBV24-1 and TRBJ2-2; D is possibly TRBD1 (5 bases). The CDR3 sequence is 15 residues long. V was pared by 1 base and J by 0 bases, with 5 bases between. Germline assignment: CDR1 KGHDR and CDR2 SFDVKD. CDR3 loop: CATSDLQANTGELFF. In nucleotides, the CDR3 is TGTGCCACCAGTGATTTACAGGCGAACACCGGGGAGCTGTTTTTT.

The chain is built from TRBV15 and TRBJ2-1; 8 positions match TRBD2. The CDR3 contains 16 residues. In germline, CDR1 is LNHNV, CDR2 YYDKDF (reference sequence). J lost 8 bases, V lost 5 bases, and 14 bases had no gene match. This CDR3 is CATSDDTRGGPDEQFF. DNA for the CDR3: TGTGCCACCAGCGACGATACTCGGGGGGGGCCCGATGAGCAGTTCTTC.

This clone is deemed medium-sized. The chain is built from TRBV30 and TRBJ2-6; perhaps TRBD2 as D (5 bases). Between the trimmed V and J ends, which lost 0 bases and 1 base, there was a span of 7 bases. From germline, CDR1 is GTSNPN and CDR2 SVGIG (reference sequence). The CDR3 spans 15 residues. CDR3 region: CAWSVLGSGANVLTF. The CDR3 DNA reads TGTGCCTGGAGTGTACTAGGGTCTGGGGCCAACGTCCTGACTTTC.

This clone was picked up a small number of times. V gene TRBV6-2 or TRBV6-3 combines with J gene TRBJ1-1; no clear D gene. The V end was cut by 2 bases, the J end by 4 bases, with 11 bases between. The CDR3 spans 14 residues. CDR1 MNHEY and CDR2 SVGEGT come from the germline V gene. The CDR3 DNA reads as TGTGCCAGCAGTTACCCGGGAGCATCCACTGAAGCTTTCTTT. It translates to CASSYPGASTEAFF.

This sequence joins TRBV25-1 and TRBJ1-1; D is possibly TRBD1 (5 bases). CDR1 is MGHDK, CDR2 SYGVNS, per germline. The CDR3 contains 16 residues. The V gene lost 0 bases and the J gene lost 0 bases, with 11 bases spanning the gap. CDR3 in DNA: TGTGCCAGCAGTGAATACGACAGCCTCATGAACACTGAAGCTTTCTTT. Translated, it gives CASSEYDSLMNTEAFF. The complete variable domain, with remaining parts taken from reference TRBV25-1 and TRBJ1-1, reads EADIYQTPRYLVIGTGKKITLECSQTMGHDKMYWYQQDPGMELHLIHYSYGVNSTEKGDLSSESTVSRIRTEHFPLTLESARPSHTSQYLCASSEYDSLMNTEAFFGQGTRLTVV.

This chain uses TRBV4-1 with TRBJ2-3, with 9 bases fitting TRBD2. Germline V lookup: CDR1 MGHRA, CDR2 YSYEKL. The CDR3 sequence is 16 residues long. V gave up 0 bases and J gave up 5 bases; unmatched junction bases: 6. CDR3 loop: CASSQDPAGGGDTQYF. The CDR3, as DNA: TGCGCCAGCAGCCAAGATCCAGCGGGGGGAGGAGATACGCAGTATTTT.

Only one count was recorded for this clone. This chain uses TRBV18 with TRBJ1-1, with 9 bases lining up with TRBD1. Germline trimming cut 6 bases from V and 1 base from J; bases unmatched to any gene: 6. Germline lookup yields CDR1 KGHSH and CDR2 LQKENI. This CDR3 is built from 15 residues. The chain's CDR3 is CASSSVGQGNTEAFF. CDR3 coding DNA: TGTGCCAGCTCCTCCGTGGGACAGGGGAACACTGAAGCTTTCTTT. Full variable domain (missing parts from reference TRBV18 and TRBJ1-1): NAGVMQNPRHLVRRRGQEARLRCSPMKGHSHVYWYRQLPEEGLKFMVYLQKENIIDESGMPKERFSAEFPKEGPSILRIQQVVRGDSAAYFCASSSVGQGNTEAFFGQGTRLTVV.

The chain couples TRBV5-1 to TRBJ2-3; 8 bases are a match to TRBD2. Trimming took 5 bases from V and 3 from J; bases not matched to a gene: 8. This CDR3 is built from 15 residues. In germline, CDR1 is SGHRS, CDR2 YFSETQ. CDR3 sequence (DNA): TGCGCCAGCAGTGGGGGCACTAGCGGAACAGATACGCAGTATTTT. It specifies CASSGGTSGTDTQYF.